A selection of T cell receptor beta chains follows, all from one sample in a study of PD-L1 blockade in urothelial cancer. Sequenced by immunoSEQ multiplex PCR; TCRdb stores in-frame clones only, minus some. The repertoire has tens of thousands of clones, 75% of them found once; the top ten carry approximately 3.7%. The sequencing here drew on PBMCs, taken around atezolizumab (anti-PD-L1) treatment. These receptors were obtained from a man aged 65 to 79 with urothelial cancer. Each CDR3 is given with its conserved first and last residue. The D gene is left open where the match is weak. Not all rows give a size; the values are once, few, many and, for expanded clones, a class.

j_call v_call d_call clone_size cdr3_nt cdr3_aa
TRBJ1-3 TRBV5-4 - - TGCGCCAGCAGCCAGGCCGCGACAGGTTCTGGAAACACCATATATTTT CASSQAATGSGNTIYF
TRBJ2-5 TRBV7-8 TRBD1 - TGTGCCAGCAGCTTAGGGACAGGGTTCGAGACCCAGTACTTC CASSLGTGFETQYF
TRBJ2-3 TRBV7-2 TRBD2 - TGTGCCAGCAGCTCGGTGACTAGCGGCACAGATACGCAGTATTTT CASSSVTSGTDTQYF
TRBJ1-1 TRBV7-9 - - TGTGCCAGCCAAAGACAGGAACTTGGCACTGAAGCTTTCTTT CASQRQELGTEAFF
TRBJ1-1 TRBV4-3 - - TGCGCCAGCAGCCAAGGTGGAGGGGTGAACACTGAAGCTTTCTTT CASSQGGGVNTEAFF
TRBJ1-2 TRBV9 - few TGTGCCAGCAGCCCACGGGACACCCCTCGTCATGGCTACACCTTC CASSPRDTPRHGYTF
TRBJ1-2 TRBV28 - - TGTGCCAGCAGTTTAGGCTCTTCCTATGGCTACACCTTC CASSLGSSYGYTF
TRBJ2-3 TRBV9 TRBD2 - TGTGCCAGCAGCACTCCTAGCGGGATCGGGGGAGATACGCAGTATTTT CASSTPSGIGGDTQYF
TRBJ1-2 TRBV9 TRBD1 - TGTGCCAGCAGCGTAGGACAGGGGGGCTATGGCTACACCTTC CASSVGQGGYGYTF
TRBJ1-4 TRBV7-3 - - TGTGCCAGCAGCTTAAACCAGCGGGGGGCGGGTGAAAAACTGTTTTTT CASSLNQRGAGEKLFF
TRBJ2-6 TRBV28 TRBD2 - TGTGCCAGCAGTAAGCGGGGCTACTCTGGGGCCAACGTCCTGACTTTC CASSKRGYSGANVLTF
TRBJ2-3 TRBV2 TRBD1 - TGTGCCAGCAGTCGACAGGGACGAACAGATACGCAGTATTTT CASSRQGRTDTQYF
TRBJ2-2 TRBV4-3 - many TGCGCCAGCAGCCGCGAAAGGACAGACACCGGGGAGCTGTTTTTT CASSRERTDTGELFF
TRBJ2-1 TRBV19 TRBD2 - TGTGCCAGTAGTACGGGAGGGAGCTCCTACAATGAGCAGTTCTTC CASSTGGSSYNEQFF
TRBJ2-7 TRBV2 TRBD1 - TGTGCCAGCAGCCTGGACAGGGGAAACTCCTACGAGCAGTACTTC CASSLDRGNSYEQYF
TRBJ2-5 TRBV7-2 TRBD1 - TGTGCCAGCAGCTCCCCCGGGACAGGGACCCAGTACTTC CASSSPGTGTQYF
TRBJ1-1 TRBV5-1 - - TGCGCCAGCAGCTTGAGGGGACAGAACACTGAAGCTTTCTTT CASSLRGQNTEAFF
TRBJ1-5 TRBV7-9 - - TGTGCCAGCAGCCCGCCCGAAAGCACTTTATATCAGCCCCAGCATTTT CASSPPESTLYQPQHF
TRBJ1-2 TRBV6-5 - - TGTGCCAGCAGACCGGACAGACTGTATGGCTACACCTTC CASRPDRLYGYTF
TRBJ2-3 TRBV4-2 - - TGTGCCAGCAGCCCCGTGGGGGCAACAGATACGCAGTATTTT CASSPVGATDTQYF
TRBJ1-2 TRBV7-6 - - TGTGCCAGCAGCTTAGGGGCAGGGGCAAGCTATGGCTACACCTTC CASSLGAGASYGYTF
TRBJ2-1 TRBV5-4 TRBD2 - TGTGCCAGCAGCTCTAGCGGGGGGGCATACAATGAGCAGTTCTTC CASSSSGGAYNEQFF
TRBJ1-2 TRBV9 TRBD1 few TGTGCCAGCAGCGTAGAGGGACAGGGGCATGGCTACACCTTC CASSVEGQGHGYTF
TRBJ1-1 TRBV9 TRBD1 few TGTGCCAGCAGCGCCGGGACAGGGGGCAATGAAGCTTTCTTT CASSAGTGGNEAFF
TRBJ2-1 TRBV4-3 - - TGCGCCAGCAGCCAAGATCCAGCCTACAATGAGCAGTTCTTC CASSQDPAYNEQFF
TRBJ2-1 TRBV5-4 TRBD2 - TGTGCCAGCAGCTTTCAACTAGCGGGGGTGAATGAGCAGTTCTTC CASSFQLAGVNEQFF
TRBJ1-5 TRBV6-1 TRBD1 - TGTGCCAGCAGGGTGACAGGGGATAGCAATCAGCCCCAGCATTTT CASRVTGDSNQPQHF
TRBJ1-4 TRBV19 TRBD1 - TGTGCCAGTAGATCCCGAGGGACAGCCAATAATGAAAAACTGTTTTTT CASRSRGTANNEKLFF
TRBJ1-1 TRBV6-5 - - TGTGCCAGCAGGTATACACAGAGTTTGAACACTGAAGCTTTCTTT CASRYTQSLNTEAFF
TRBJ1-5 TRBV2 - few TGTGCCAGCAGTGATGGTCGACGGGGGGCTCAGCCCCAGCATTTT CASSDGRRGAQPQHF
TRBJ2-1 TRBV11-3 TRBD2 - TGTGCCAGCAGCTTGGCTAGCGGGGCCTTGGAGCAGTTCTTC CASSLASGALEQFF